This T cell receptor beta chain is from a study of early T cells in non-severe SARS-CoV-2 infection. About the research overall: The chains were unpaired, and the sequenced material was bulk RNA from unsorted whole blood. Study conclusions and caveats: Using VDJdb, the matching emphasized anti-spike CD8 responses while missing private and CD4 specificities.

A few counts support this clonotype. Its specificity is not known. Germline lookup yields CDR1 SEHNR and CDR2 FQNEAQ (reference sequence). V gave up 5 bases and J gave up 5 bases, with 9 bases separating them. CDR3 length: 12 amino acids. Tagging with unique molecular identifiers was applied to individual cDNA molecules. One entry per CDR3 protein results from TCRdb running MiXCR on the 5' RACE reads. The sample includes 25,000 or so distinct CDR3 sequences, around 5.1% of them seen just once. The sequencing sample was made of whole blood. This receptor was obtained from an adult who was a healthcare worker with PCR-confirmed SARS-CoV-2 infection or an uninfected control (not recorded which). The J gene is TRBJ2-5, the V gene TRBV7-9; D ambiguous. In DNA form, the CDR3 reads TGTGCCAGCAGCGAGTTGTCCGAGACCCAGTACTTC. The encoded protein is CASSELSETQYF.